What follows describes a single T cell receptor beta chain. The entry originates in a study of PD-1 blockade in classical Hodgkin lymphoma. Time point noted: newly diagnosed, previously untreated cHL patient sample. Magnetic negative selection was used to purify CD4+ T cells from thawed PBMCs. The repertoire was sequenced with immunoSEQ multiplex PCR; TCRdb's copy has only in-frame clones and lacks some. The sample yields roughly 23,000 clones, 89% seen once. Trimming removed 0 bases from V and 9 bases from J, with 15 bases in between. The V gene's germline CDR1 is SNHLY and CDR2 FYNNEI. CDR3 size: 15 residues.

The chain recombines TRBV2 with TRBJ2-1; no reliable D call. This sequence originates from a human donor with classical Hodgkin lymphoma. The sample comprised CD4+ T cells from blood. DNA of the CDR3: TGTGCCAGCAGTGAAGCGCTCACCAGAACGATTGAGCAGTTCTTC. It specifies CASSEALTRTIEQFF.